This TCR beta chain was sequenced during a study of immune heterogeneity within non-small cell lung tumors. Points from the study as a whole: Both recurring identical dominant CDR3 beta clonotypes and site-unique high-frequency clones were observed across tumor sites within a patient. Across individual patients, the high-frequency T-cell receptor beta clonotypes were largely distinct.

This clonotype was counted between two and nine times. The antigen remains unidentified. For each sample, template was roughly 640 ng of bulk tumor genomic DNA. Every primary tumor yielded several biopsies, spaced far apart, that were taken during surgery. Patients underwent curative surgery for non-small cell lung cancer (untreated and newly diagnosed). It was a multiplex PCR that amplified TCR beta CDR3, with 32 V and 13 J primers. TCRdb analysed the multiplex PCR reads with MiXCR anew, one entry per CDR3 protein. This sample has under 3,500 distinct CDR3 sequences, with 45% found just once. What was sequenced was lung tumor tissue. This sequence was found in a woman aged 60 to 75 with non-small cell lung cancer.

The DNA for the CDR3 is TGTGCCAGCAGCCAAGGGGGCGGCGGGAGTACTGCCGAGCAGTACTTC. It codes for CASSQGGGGSTAEQYF. V and J are TRBV3-1 and TRBJ2-7; 7 nucleotides match TRBD2. V lost 1 base to trimming and J lost 6 bases; unmatched junction nucleotides: 12. From germline, CDR1 is LGHDT and CDR2 YNNKEL (reference sequence). This CDR3 is 16 amino acids long.